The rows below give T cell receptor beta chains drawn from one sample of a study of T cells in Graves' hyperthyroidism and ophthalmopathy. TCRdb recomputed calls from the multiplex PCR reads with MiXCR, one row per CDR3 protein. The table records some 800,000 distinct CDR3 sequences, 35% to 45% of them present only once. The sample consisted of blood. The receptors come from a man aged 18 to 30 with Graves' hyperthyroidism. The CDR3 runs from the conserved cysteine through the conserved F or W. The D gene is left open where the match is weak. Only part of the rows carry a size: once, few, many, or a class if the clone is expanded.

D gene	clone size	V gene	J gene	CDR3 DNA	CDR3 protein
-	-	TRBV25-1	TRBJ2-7	TGTGCCAGCAGTCGACAGTCCCCGATGGGCGAGCAGTACTTC	CASSRQSPMGEQYF
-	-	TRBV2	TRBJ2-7	TGTGCCAGCATTGGTGAGGACGAGCAGTACTTC	CASIGEDEQYF
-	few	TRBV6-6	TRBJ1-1	TGTGCCAGCGGACATCTGCGGATGAACACTGAAGCTTTCTTT	CASGHLRMNTEAFF
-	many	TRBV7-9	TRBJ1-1	TGTGCCAGCAGCTTAGGCAGCATGAACACTGAAGCTTTCTTT	CASSLGSMNTEAFF
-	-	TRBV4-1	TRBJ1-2	TGTGCCAGCAGCCAACCAACGGATAACTATGGCTACACCTTC	CASSQPTDNYGYTF
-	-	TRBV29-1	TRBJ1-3	TGCAGCGTTGAATCCAACGATGGCTACACCATATATTTT	CSVESNDGYTIYF
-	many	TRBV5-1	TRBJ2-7	TGTGCCAGCAGCTTAGAGACGACCTACGAGCAGTACTTC	CASSLETTYEQYF
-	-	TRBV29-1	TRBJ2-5	TGCAGCGTTGGAGGGGAAGGTCAGCCCCAGTACTTC	CSVGGEGQPQYF
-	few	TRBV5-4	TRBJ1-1	TGTGCCAGCAGCTTTGGTTTCGCCTTGAACACTGAAGCTTTCTTT	CASSFGFALNTEAFF
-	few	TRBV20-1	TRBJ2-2	TGCAGTGCTGCGGCCGTGGACACCGGGGAGCTGTTTTTT	CSAAAVDTGELFF
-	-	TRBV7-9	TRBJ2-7	TGTGCCAGCAGCTTAGCGGCGGGACAGAGAAACTACGAGCAGTACTTC	CASSLAAGQRNYEQYF
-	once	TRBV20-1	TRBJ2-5	TGCAGTCCATCAACAGGTTGGGAGACCCAGTACTTC	CSPSTGWETQYF
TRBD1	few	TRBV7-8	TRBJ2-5	TGTGCCAGCAGCCGGAGGGTCGGGACAGGGTATACTCAAGAGACCCAGTACTTC	CASSRRVGTGYTQETQYF
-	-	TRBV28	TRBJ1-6	TGTGCCAGCAGTACTCACCGCAGGGGCTATAATTCACCCCTCCACTTT	CASSTHRRGYNSPLHF
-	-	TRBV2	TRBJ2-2	TGTGCCAGCATCCCCCAAGGGGGGGCCTACGGGGAGCTGTTTTTT	CASIPQGGAYGELFF
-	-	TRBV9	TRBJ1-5	TGTGCCAGCAGCGATGGGGACGGATATAGCAATCAGCCCCAGCATTTT	CASSDGDGYSNQPQHF
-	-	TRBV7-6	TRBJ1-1	TGTGCCAGCAGCTTAGCCCGGCAGGGGATATCTGAAGCTTTCTTT	CASSLARQGISEAFF
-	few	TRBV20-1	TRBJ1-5	TGCAGTGCTAGTAGGGGTCTGGAAAGTCAGCCCCAGCATTTT	CSASRGLESQPQHF
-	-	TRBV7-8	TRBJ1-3	TGCGCCAGCAGCCTCGAGAGGACAGTCTCTGGAAACACCATATATTTT	CASSLERTVSGNTIYF
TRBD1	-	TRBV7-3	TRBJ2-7	TGTGCCAGCAGGAGGGACAGGGGCAACCACGAGCAGTACTTC	CASRRDRGNHEQYF
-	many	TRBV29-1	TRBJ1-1	TGCAGCGTCGGCGGGGAGGGGGTAAAAACTGAAGCTTTCTTT	CSVGGEGVKTEAFF
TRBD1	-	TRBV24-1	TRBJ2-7	TGTGCCACCAGTTCCGGGACAGGGACCTACGAGCAGTACTTC	CATSSGTGTYEQYF
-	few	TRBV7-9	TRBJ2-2	TGTGCCAGCAGCCCCAACGGAAACACCGGGGAGCTGTTTTTT	CASSPNGNTGELFF